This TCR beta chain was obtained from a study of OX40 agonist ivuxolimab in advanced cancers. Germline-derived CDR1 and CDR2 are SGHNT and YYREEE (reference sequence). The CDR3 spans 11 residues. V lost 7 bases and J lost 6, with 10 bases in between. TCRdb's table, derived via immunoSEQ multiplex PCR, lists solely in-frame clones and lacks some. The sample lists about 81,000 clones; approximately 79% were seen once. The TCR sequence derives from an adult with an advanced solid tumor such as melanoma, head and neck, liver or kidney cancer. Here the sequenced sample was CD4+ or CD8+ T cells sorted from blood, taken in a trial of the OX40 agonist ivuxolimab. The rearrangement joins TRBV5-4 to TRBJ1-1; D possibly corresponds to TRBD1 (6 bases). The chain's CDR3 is CASFQGSEAFF. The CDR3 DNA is TGTGCCAGCTTCCAGGGGTCTGAAGCTTTCTTT. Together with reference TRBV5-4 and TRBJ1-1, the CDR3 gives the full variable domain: ETGVTQSPTHLIKTRGQQVTLRCSSQSGHNTVSWYQQALGQGPQFIFQYYREEENGRGNFPPRFSGLQFPNYSSELNVNALELDDSALYLCASFQGSEAFFGQGTRLTVV.